One and the same sample provided the 7 T cell receptor beta chains below, sequenced in a study of beta chain features in type 1 diabetes. Of the isolated RNA, all was reverse transcribed, and so the sequenced material was expressed TCRB transcripts. Data came from immunoSEQ multiplex PCR; TCRdb stores just in-frame clones and leaves some out. The sample holds under 200,000 clones, about 9.1% seen once. Material: central memory CD4+ T cells from blood. These receptors all stem from a woman aged 18-29 years in good health.

This chain uses TRBV5-1 with TRBJ1-6; 8 nucleotides align to TRBD1. Germline V CDR1 and CDR2: SGHRS, YFSETQ. The CDR3 is made up of 14 amino acids. V trimming: 0 bases; J trimming: 8 bases; junction bases outside the gene matches: 1. CDR3 region: CASSLVQGDSPLHF. The CDR3 coding sequence is TGCGCCAGCAGCTTGGTACAGGGGGATTCACCCCTCCACTTT.

This clone was detected only a few times. The chain joins TRBV6-1 to TRBJ2-4, with D possibly being TRBD2 (5 bases). The CDR3 covers 15 residues. Germline V CDR1 and CDR2: MNHNS, SASEGT. V was cut by 3 bases and J by 6 bases, with 15 bases left in between. The CDR3 protein is CASSDPGKETNIQYF. For the CDR3, the DNA is TGTGCCAGCAGTGACCCGGGGAAGGAGACAAACATTCAGTACTTC.

This clone has more than one count but fewer than ten. The CDR3 DNA reads as TGCAGTGCTGCAACAGGTTACGAGCAGTACTTC. It yields the protein CSAATGYEQYF. J is TRBJ2-7 and V is TRBV20-1; TRBD1 might be the D (5 bases). V was clipped by 5 bases and J by 4 bases, with 9 bases between them. The CDR3 runs 11 residues. CDR1 is DFQATT, CDR2 SNEGSKA, per germline (reference sequence).

This chain joins TRBV6-5 and TRBJ1-1, with TRBD1 matching 7 bases. The junction had 6 bases not matched to a gene; V was cut back by 6 bases and J by 5 bases. The CDR3 spans 13 residues. Germline V gene lookup returns CDR1 MNHEY and CDR2 SVGAGI. CDR3 residues: CASRRAGGTEAFF. As DNA, the CDR3 is TGTGCCAGCAGGAGGGCAGGGGGTACTGAAGCTTTCTTT.

The rearrangement joins TRBV29-1 to TRBJ2-5; D is possibly TRBD2 (5 bases). Germline V gene lookup returns CDR1 SQVTM and CDR2 ANQGSEA. The V gene lost 2 bases and the J gene lost 3 bases, with 10 bases spanning the gap. This CDR3 is built from 13 residues. CDR3 protein: CSVEKWEKETQYF. The CDR3 DNA sequence: TGCAGCGTTGAAAAGTGGGAGAAAGAGACCCAGTACTTC.

This clone was observed a few times. The rearrangement links TRBV6-5 to TRBJ2-5, with D unclear. The CDR3 is made up of 14 amino acids. V was shortened by 6 bases and J by 2 bases, with 13 bases between the two germline ends. The V gene's germline CDR1 is MNHEY and CDR2 SVGAGI. CDR3: CASRRTDVQETQYF. The CDR3 DNA follows: TGTGCCAGCAGGAGAACAGACGTTCAAGAGACCCAGTACTTC.

A few counts support this clone. The rearrangement links TRBV6-9 to TRBJ2-3; 8 bases align to TRBD2. V lost 2 bases, J lost 3 bases, and 25 bases stayed unmatched. Per the germline V gene, CDR1 is MNHGY and CDR2 is SVAAGI. CDR3 size: 22 residues. The CDR3 coding sequence is TGTGCCAGCAGTTATAACGTTCCCCGACGAAAAGTGGGCGGGGGGCCAACAGATACGCAGTATTTT. Protein: CASSYNVPRRKVGGGPTDTQYF.